This paragraph reports one T cell receptor beta chain. These data come from a study of T cells in Graves' hyperthyroidism and ophthalmopathy. Amplification of TCR beta CDR3 regions was performed using RNA transcripts as template. An initial round of RT-PCR targeting the TCR CDR3 relied on the HTBI primer set. A single record per CDR3 protein comes from TCRdb applying MiXCR to the multiplex PCR reads. The repertoire holds 300,000 to 450,000 distinct CDR3 sequences, with 15% as singletons. The CDR3 covers 17 residues. Trimming took 3 bases from V and 4 from J; bases not matched to a gene: 9. Germline V gene sequence: CDR1 MNHEY, CDR2 SMNVEV (reference sequence).

The TCR sequence derives from a woman under 40 with Graves' hyperthyroidism. The gene calls are TRBV27 and TRBJ2-7; 13 bases line up with TRBD2. The sequenced material came from blood. CDR3 nucleotides: TGTGCCAGCAGTTTCTCGAGGACTAGCGGGAGAATTTACGAGCAGTACTTC. Encoded protein: CASSFSRTSGRIYEQYF.